The TCR beta chain described here comes from a study of blood T cells in healthy people across ages. Study-wide findings and caveats: Per million T cells, TCR beta diversity dropped roughly linearly as age increased. In long-lived donors, naive CD4+ cell counts and diversity exceeded those of aged donors.

Researchers isolated at least 7 million PBMCs per sample. A remark on this clonotype: Its antigen is as yet unknown.

The CDR3 contains 18 residues. V gave up 3 bases and J gave up 4 bases, with 22 bases separating them. Germline assignment: CDR1 MDHEN and CDR2 SYDVKM. For the second PCR, which ran for roughly 6 to 11 cycles, a sample-barcoded 5' primer and a J-beta primer mix were used. All cDNA molecules were each tagged by a template-switch adaptor with 12 random nucleotides. TCRdb used MiXCR to reprocess the 5' RACE reads, holding one entry per CDR3 protein. The repertoire holds over a million distinct CDR3 sequences, with 40% to 45% as singletons. What was sequenced was blood. The clonotype originates from a woman in her fifties or sixties in good health. The rearrangement uses TRBV28 and TRBJ1-5, with D perhaps TRBD1 (6 bases). CDR3 loop: CASSFLPGRARGNQPQHF. The CDR3 DNA sequence: TGTGCCAGCAGTTTTCTCCCAGGCCGGGCAAGGGGGAATCAGCCCCAGCATTTT.